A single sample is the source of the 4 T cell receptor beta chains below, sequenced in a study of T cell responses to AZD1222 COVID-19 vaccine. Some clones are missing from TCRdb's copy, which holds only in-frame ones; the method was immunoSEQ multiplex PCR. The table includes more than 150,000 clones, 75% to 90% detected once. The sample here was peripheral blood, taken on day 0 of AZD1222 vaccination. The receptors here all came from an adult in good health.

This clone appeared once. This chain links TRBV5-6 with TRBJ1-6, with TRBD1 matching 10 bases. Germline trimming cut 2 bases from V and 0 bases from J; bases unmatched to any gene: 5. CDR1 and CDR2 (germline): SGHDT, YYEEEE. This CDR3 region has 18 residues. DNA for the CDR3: TGTGCCAGCAGCTTCGACAGGGGGCCAGTCTCCTATAATTCACCCCTCCACTTT. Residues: CASSFDRGPVSYNSPLHF.

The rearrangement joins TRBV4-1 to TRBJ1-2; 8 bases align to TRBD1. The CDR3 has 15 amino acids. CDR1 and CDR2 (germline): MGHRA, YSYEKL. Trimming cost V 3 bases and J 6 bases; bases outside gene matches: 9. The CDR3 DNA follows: TGCGCCAGCAGCCAGGCGAGGCAGGGGGCAGATGGCTACACCTTC. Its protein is CASSQARQGADGYTF.

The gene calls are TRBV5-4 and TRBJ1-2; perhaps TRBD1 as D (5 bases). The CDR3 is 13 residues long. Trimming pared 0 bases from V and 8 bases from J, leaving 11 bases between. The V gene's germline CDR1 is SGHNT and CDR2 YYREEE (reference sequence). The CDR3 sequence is CASSLGGEVGYTF. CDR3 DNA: TGTGCCAGCAGCTTGGGAGGGGAAGTCGGCTACACCTTC.

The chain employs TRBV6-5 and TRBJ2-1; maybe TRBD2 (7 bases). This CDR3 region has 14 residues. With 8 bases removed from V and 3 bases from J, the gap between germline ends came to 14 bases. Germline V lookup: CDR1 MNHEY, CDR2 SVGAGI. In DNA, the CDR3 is TGTGCCAGCCTGAGGGAGGGGGGCTACAATGAGCAGTTCTTC. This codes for CASLREGGYNEQFF.